This T cell receptor (beta chain) is drawn from a study of T cells after yellow fever vaccination (dated by TCRdb to between 2018 and 2021). In terms of the full investigation: The SMART-Seq v4 Ultra Low Input RNA kit was used to prepare libraries from fractions with low cell numbers. To follow T-cell clones before and after primary and booster YFV17D yellow fever vaccination, bulk TCR alpha and beta repertoires were sequenced over time. Two healthy male donors, one aged 18 to 30 and one aged 30 to 40 years, were included in the cohort. Blood was drawn at multiple timepoints before and after primary and secondary immunization, with bulk PBMC replicates and cell subsets isolated. On the study overall, not on this receptor specifically: Compared with the primary T-cell response, the secondary T-cell response was faster but weaker, reaching its peak on day 5 rather than on day 15. Because the study included only two donors, the extent to which the findings can be generalized is limited. Most clones expanded after primary vaccination were re-detected after the booster (96% of CD4 and 88% of CD8), suggesting broad memory maintenance. FACS-sorted repertoires could contain abundant contaminating clonotypes from the bulk population, so computational filtering was required. A small fraction of clonotypes appeared in both the CD4 and CD8 compartments, likely as a result of convergent recombination.

TCR cDNA was synthesized by 5'RACE template switching, which introduced a universal primer site and unique molecular identifiers. Priming of cDNA synthesis was performed from both the TCR alpha and TCR beta constant segments. Two PCR steps were used to amplify libraries, with sample barcodes and sequencing adapters being added in the second step. Sequencing of libraries was done on Illumina HiSeq 2500 (2x100 bp) or NovaSeq (2x150 bp). As for how the authors treated the data: MIGEC was used to demultiplex reads and collapse the reads into UMI consensus sequences, and MiXCR was used for V(D)J alignment. Using edgeR on replicate PBMC samples, clonotypes were called vaccine-responding if FDR was below 0.01 and the log2 fold change was above 5 up to day 15. Each bulk clonotype received a CD4 or CD8 identity based on whether the sequenced CD4 or CD8 repertoire contained that clonotype at higher abundance. TCRdb's own reprocessing of the public reads used fastp at Q25 and MiXCR and kept productive beta chains. Identical CDR3 protein sequences are pooled into one entry, listed with their most common genes and DNA. The V and J calls, along with clone size, are taken from TCRdb and not from the paper's own processing. Counted in this sample were 60,000 to 85,000 distinct CDR3 sequences; roughly 6.9% of them appeared once. 30% to 40% of the sample is held by the ten biggest clonotypes.

Sample treatment or condition, as interpreted from the label and publication: live attenuated yellow fever vaccine strain. A standard Ficoll-Paque protocol was used to isolate PBMCs from peripheral blood. Dynabeads CD4 and CD8 positive selection kits were used to isolate CD4 and CD8 T-cell fractions. TriZol was used to extract RNA from bulk PBMCs, CD4 and CD8 fractions, and dextramer-positive and dextramer-negative fractions. About this clonotype: Its antigen is unknown. Per-nucleotide qualities are absent, and no much larger clonotype sits a single base away.

Including cysteine and phenylalanine, the CDR3 has 18 amino acids. Only CDR3 DNA remains: 54 bases, in frame from the first base. For CDR1 and CDR2, the germline V gene (reference sequence) lists DFQATT and SNEGSKA. Trimming leaves V shorter by 0 bases and J shorter by 2 bases, with the junction holding 11 bases beyond the gene matches. In this chain, TRBV20-1 is recombined with TRBJ2-3; the junction holds 10 bases that match TRBD2. The sequence was collected from a man aged 18 to 29 who received the YFV17D yellow fever vaccine. Sequenced material: CD8+ T cells sorted from PBMCs, taken roughly 5 days after the first yellow fever vaccination. The DNA sequence follows: TGCAGTGCTAGAGATACCGAGAGTAGCGGGGGGCCCACAGATACGCAGTATTTT. The resulting protein is CSARDTESSGGPTDTQYF.